This T cell receptor (beta chain) was profiled in a study of beta chain features in type 1 diabetes. cDNA synthesis used the whole RNA isolate, giving expressed TCRB sequences. The assay was immunoSEQ multiplex PCR, and TCRdb's table has in-frame clones only and misses some. The table lists some 660,000 clones, over 13% of them singletons. Points from the study as a whole: Type 1 diabetes patients showed a moderate but significant shortening of TCRB CDR3s in all four CD4+ subsets.

This clone has more than one count but fewer than ten. Its specificity is not known. This receptor was obtained from a man aged 18-30 years with type 1 diabetes. What was sequenced was naive CD4+ T cells from blood.

The CDR3 loop reads CASSYSRDSNEKLFF. The DNA for the CDR3 is TGTGCCAGCAGTTACTCCCGGGACTCTAATGAAAAACTGTTTTTT. The rearrangement links TRBV6-6 to TRBJ1-4; the D gene is possibly TRBD1 (5 bases). V was shortened by 0 bases and J by 3 bases, with 8 bases between the two germline ends. This CDR3 comprises 15 residues. Looked up from germline, CDR1 is MNHNY and CDR2 is SVGAGI (reference sequence).